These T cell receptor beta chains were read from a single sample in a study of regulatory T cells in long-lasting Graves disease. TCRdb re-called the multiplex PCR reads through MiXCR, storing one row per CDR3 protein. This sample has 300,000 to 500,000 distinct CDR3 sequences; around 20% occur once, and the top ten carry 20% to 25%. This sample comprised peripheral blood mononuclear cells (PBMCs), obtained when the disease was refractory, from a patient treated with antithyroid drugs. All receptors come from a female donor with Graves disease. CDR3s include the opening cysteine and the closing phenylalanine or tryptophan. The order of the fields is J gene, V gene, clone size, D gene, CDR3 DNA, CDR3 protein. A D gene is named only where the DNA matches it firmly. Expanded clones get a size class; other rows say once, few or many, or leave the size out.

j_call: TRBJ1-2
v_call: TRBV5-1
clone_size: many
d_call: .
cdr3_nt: TGCGCCAGCAGCTTGGAGCGTGACTATGGCTACACCTTC
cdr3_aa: CASSLERDYGYTF

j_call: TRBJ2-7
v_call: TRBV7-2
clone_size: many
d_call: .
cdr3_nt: TGTGCCAGCAGCTTCCAATCAACAGGGATTGGTGAGCAGTACTTC
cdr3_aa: CASSFQSTGIGEQYF

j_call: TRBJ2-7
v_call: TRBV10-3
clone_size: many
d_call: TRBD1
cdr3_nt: TGTGCCATCAGTGCGGGACAGGGGGTAAACGAGCAGTACTTC
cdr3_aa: CAISAGQGVNEQYF

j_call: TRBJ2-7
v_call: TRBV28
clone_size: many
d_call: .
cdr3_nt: TGTGCCAGCAGTCGGGACAACTCCTACGAGCAGTACTTC
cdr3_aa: CASSRDNSYEQYF

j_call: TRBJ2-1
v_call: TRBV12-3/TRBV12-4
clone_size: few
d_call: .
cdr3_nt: TGTGCCAGCAGTTTTGAATTAGGGGGTTACAATGAGCAGTTCTTC
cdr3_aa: CASSFELGGYNEQFF

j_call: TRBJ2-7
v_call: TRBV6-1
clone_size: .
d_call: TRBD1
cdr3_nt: TGTGCCAGCAGAAGGGACAGGGGGCCGTACGAGCAGTACTTC
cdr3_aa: CASRRDRGPYEQYF

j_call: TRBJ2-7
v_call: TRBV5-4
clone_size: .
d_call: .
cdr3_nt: TGTGCCAGCACCCCCCTTAGCGGAACCCCCAGCGAGCAGTACTTC
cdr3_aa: CASTPLSGTPSEQYF

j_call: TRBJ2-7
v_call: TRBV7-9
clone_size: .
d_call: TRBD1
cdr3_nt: TGTGCCAGCAGGGCCGGACAGGGGGGCGAGCAGTACTTC
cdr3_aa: CASRAGQGGEQYF

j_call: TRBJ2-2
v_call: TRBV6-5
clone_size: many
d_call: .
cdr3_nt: TGTGCCAGCAGTTACGCGTCCGGGGTCGCGAACACCGGGGAGCTGTTTTTT
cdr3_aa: CASSYASGVANTGELFF

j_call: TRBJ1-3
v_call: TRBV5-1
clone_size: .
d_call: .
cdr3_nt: TGCGCCAGCAGCTTGATGGGGGTAAATGGAAACACCATATATTTT
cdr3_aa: CASSLMGVNGNTIYF

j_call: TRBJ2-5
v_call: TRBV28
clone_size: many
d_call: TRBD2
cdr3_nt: TGTGCCAGCAGTAGCTCACGGACTAGCGGGTACCAAGAGACCCAGTACTTC
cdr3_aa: CASSSSRTSGYQETQYF

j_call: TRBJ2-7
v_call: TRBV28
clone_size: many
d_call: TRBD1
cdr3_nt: TGTGCCAGCAGAGACCGACAGGGGAGCTCCTACGAGCAGTACTTC
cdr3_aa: CASRDRQGSSYEQYF

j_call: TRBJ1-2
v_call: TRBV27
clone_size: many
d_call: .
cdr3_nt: TGTGCCAGCAGTCCAAGCCCGGGGGGGGGCTACACCTTC
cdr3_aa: CASSPSPGGGYTF

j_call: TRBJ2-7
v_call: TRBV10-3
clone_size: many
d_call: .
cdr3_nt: TGTGCCACCAAGGACTCTTCCTCCTACGAGCAGTACTTC
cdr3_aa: CATKDSSSYEQYF

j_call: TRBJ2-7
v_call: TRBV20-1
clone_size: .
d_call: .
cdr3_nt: TGCAGTGCTAGAGATGACGGCGGACCCTACGAGCAGTACTTC
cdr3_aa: CSARDDGGPYEQYF

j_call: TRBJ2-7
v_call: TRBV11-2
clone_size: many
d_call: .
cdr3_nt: TGTGCCAGCAGCTTAAGTCTGGGAGTCGAGCAGTACTTC
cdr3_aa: CASSLSLGVEQYF

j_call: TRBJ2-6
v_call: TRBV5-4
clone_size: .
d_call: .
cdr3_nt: TGTGCCAGCAGCTTGTCAGGGGCTGGGGCCAACGTCCTGACTTTC
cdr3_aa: CASSLSGAGANVLTF

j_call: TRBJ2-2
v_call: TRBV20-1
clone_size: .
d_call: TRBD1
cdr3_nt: TGCAGTGCTAGAGTACAGGGGGAAAGGACCGGGGAGCTGTTTTTT
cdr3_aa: CSARVQGERTGELFF

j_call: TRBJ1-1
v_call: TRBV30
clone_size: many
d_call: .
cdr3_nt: TGTGCCTGGAGTGGGACAGATACAGAAGCTTTCTTT
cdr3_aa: CAWSGTDTEAFF

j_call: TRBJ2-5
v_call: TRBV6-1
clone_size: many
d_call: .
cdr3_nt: TGTGCCAGCAGTGAAAATGGACAGCCCGAGACCCAGTACTTC
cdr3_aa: CASSENGQPETQYF

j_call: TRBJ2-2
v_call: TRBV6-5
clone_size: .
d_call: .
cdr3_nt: TGTGCCAGCAGTTACTCCCGCAGGACCGGGGAGCTGTTTTTT
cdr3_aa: CASSYSRRTGELFF

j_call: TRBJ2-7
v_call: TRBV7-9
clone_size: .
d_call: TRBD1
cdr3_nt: TGTGCCAGCAGCTCGAGGACAGGGTGGGACGAGCAGTACTTC
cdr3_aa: CASSSRTGWDEQYF

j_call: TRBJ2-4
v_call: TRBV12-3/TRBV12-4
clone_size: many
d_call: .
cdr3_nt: TGTGCCAGCAGTTTAGAGGACATTCAGTACTTC
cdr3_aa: CASSLEDIQYF

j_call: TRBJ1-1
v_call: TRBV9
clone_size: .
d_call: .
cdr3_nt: TGTGCCAGCAGCGTAGTAACAGGCATTGAAGCTTTCTTT
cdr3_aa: CASSVVTGIEAFF

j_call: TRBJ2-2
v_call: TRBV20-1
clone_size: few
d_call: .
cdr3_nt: TGCAGTGGTCGGAAAGCGAACACCGGGGAGCTGTTTTTT
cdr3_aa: CSGRKANTGELFF

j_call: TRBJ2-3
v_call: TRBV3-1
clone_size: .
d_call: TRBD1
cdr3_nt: TGTGCCAGCAGCCAAGAACAGGGGCAGGCAGATACGCAGTATTTT
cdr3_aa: CASSQEQGQADTQYF

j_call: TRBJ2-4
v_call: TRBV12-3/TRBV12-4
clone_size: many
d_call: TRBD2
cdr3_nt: TGTGCCAGCAGTGAATACCTAGGGACTAGCGGGAGGGCCCTCGCCAAAAACATTCAGTACTTC
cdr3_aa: CASSEYLGTSGRALAKNIQYF

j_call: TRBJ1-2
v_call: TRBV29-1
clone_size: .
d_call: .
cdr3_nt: TGCAGCGTTGAAGATCCGAGGGGAGATGGCTACACCTTC
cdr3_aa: CSVEDPRGDGYTF

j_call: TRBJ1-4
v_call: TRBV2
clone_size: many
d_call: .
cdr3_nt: TGTGCCAGCAGCCGGTTACAGAGACCGGATTTT
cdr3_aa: CASSRLQRPDF

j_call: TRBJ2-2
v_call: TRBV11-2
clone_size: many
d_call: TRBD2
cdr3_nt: TGTGCCAGCAGCTTAGAAGCGGGAAGAAGAGCCGGGGAGCTGTTTTTT
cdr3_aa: CASSLEAGRRAGELFF

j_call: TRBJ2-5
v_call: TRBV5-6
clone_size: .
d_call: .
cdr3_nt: TGTGCCAGCAGCCCTCCCTGGGCCCAAGAGACCCAGTACTTC
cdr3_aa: CASSPPWAQETQYF

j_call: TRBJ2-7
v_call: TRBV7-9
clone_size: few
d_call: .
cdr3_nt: TGTGCCAGCAGCTCAGAGGCAGGGGCTAGCTCCTACGAGCAGTACTTC
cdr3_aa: CASSSEAGASSYEQYF

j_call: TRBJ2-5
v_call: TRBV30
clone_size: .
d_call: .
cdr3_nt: TGTGCCTGGAGCTTTGAGGGTTCGGTCCGCGAGACCCAGTACTTC
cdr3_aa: CAWSFEGSVRETQYF

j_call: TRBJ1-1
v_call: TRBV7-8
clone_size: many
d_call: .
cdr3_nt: TGTGCCAGCAGCTTAAACCGGGACCGACGAAAAATGAACACTGAAGCTTTCTTT
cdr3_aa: CASSLNRDRRKMNTEAFF

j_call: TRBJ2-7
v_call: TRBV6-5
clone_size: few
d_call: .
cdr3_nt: TGTGCCAGCAGTTACGAGACTAGAGACGAGCAGTACTTC
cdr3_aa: CASSYETRDEQYF

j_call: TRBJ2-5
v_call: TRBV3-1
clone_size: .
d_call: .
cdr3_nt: TGTGCCAGCAGCCAAGGGTGGACTGGCCTCCAAGAGACCCAGTACTTC
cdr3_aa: CASSQGWTGLQETQYF

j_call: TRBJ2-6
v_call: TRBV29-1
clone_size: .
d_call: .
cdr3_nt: TGCAGCGTTGTCGAACCGGAGGCTGGGGCCAACGTCCTGACTTTC
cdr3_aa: CSVVEPEAGANVLTF

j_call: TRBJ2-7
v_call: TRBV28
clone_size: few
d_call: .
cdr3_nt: TGTGCCAGCAGTTTGGTACAGGAAACCTACGAGCAGTACTTC
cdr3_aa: CASSLVQETYEQYF

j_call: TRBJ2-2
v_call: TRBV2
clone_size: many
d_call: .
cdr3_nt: TGTGCCAGCAGTCCCGAGCCTCTTACCGGGGAGCTGTTTTTT
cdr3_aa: CASSPEPLTGELFF

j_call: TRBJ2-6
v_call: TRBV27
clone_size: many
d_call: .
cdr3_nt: TGTGCCAGCAGCTTTGGGGCCAACGTCCTGACTTTC
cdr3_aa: CASSFGANVLTF

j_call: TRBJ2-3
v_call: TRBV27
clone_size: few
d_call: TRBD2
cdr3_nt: TGTGCCAGCAGTTTAGGGACTAGTTTTTCAGATACGCAGTATTTT
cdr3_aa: CASSLGTSFSDTQYF

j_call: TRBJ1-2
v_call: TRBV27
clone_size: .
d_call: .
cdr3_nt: TGTGCCAGCAGTTTATCCATGGGGCTTAATGGCTACACCTTC
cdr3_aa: CASSLSMGLNGYTF

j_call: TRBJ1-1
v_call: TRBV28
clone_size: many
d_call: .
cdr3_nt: TGTGCCAGCAGTTTAAGGTCGTCGGGAGCTTTCTTT
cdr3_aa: CASSLRSSGAFF

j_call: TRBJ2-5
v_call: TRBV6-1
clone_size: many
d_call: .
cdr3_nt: TGTGCCAGCAGTGAATGGACAGTGTTGGGGGAGACCCAGTACTTC
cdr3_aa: CASSEWTVLGETQYF

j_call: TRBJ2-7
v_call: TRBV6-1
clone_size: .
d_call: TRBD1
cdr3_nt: TGTGCCAGCAGCTTCAGGAGAAAACAGGGGTACGAGCAGTACTTC
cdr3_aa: CASSFRRKQGYEQYF

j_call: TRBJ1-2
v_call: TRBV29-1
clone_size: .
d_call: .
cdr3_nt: TGCAGCGCCGGGCACCCCTCCGGGACTAACTATGGCTACACCTTC
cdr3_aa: CSAGHPSGTNYGYTF

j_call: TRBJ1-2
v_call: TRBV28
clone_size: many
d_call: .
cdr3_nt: TGTGCCAGCAGTTCAGCCCCTCGATTGGGGGGCGAGGTGGGTGGCTACACCTTC
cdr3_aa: CASSSAPRLGGEVGGYTF

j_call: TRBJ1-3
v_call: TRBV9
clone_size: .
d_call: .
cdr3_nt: TGTGCCAGCAGCGTAGTCCCGGGTTACTCTGGAAACACCATATATTTT
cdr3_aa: CASSVVPGYSGNTIYF

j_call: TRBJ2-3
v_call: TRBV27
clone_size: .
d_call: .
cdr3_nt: TGTGCCAGCCTTTTGACGGGGCGTCTCACAGATACGCAGTATTTT
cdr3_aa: CASLLTGRLTDTQYF

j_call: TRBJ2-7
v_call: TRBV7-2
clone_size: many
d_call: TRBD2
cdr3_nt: TGTGCCAGCAGCTTATCGGTAGCGGGAGGTCCCGGGGAGCAGTACTTC
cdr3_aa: CASSLSVAGGPGEQYF

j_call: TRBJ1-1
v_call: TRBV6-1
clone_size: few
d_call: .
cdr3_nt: TGTGCCAGCACCGAGGGCAATTATCGGGGCACTGAAGCTTTCTTT
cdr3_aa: CASTEGNYRGTEAFF

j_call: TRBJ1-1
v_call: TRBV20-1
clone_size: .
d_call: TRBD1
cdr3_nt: TGCAGTGCTAGAGATGTAGGATATGGGGCGACAGGGGATACGAACACTGAAGCTTTCTTT
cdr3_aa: CSARDVGYGATGDTNTEAFF

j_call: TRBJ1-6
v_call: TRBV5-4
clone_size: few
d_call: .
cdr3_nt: TGTGCCAGCAGCTCAACAGATCCTCACACTCGCTCCTATAATTCACCCCTCCACTTT
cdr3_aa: CASSSTDPHTRSYNSPLHF

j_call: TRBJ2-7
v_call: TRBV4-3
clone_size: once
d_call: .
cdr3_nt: TGCGCCAGCAGCCAAGATCGGTATGGTAACTACGAGCAGTACTTC
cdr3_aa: CASSQDRYGNYEQYF

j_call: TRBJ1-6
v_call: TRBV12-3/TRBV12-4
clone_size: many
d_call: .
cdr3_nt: TGTGCCAGCAACCTCGCCGGGAGAACAAATTCACCCCTCCACTTT
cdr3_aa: CASNLAGRTNSPLHF